The clone carrying this T cell receptor (beta chain) came up many times. The entry originates in a study of T-cell reconstitution after alpha-beta-depleted transplantation in children. As it was prepared, the TCRbeta library received unique molecular identifiers. TCRdb redid the calling of the PCR reads with MiXCR, one entry per CDR3 protein. This table holds approximately 640,000 distinct CDR3 sequences, over 15% found once. The V segment lost 8 bases and the J segment 2 bases; nucleotides outside the gene matches: 5. Germline V lookup: CDR1 ENHRY, CDR2 SYGVKD. The length of the CDR3 is 13 residues. The chain links TRBV10-3 to TRBJ1-2, with 7 bases lining up with TRBD1. The specimen was PBMCs from the stem cell graft donor, collected from the stem cell graft. This TCR came from a human donor who donated a stem cell graft to a child with acute myeloid leukemia. CDR3 in amino acids: CAIGVQGNYGYTF. The DNA for the CDR3 is TGTGCCATCGGGGTACAGGGGAACTATGGCTACACCTTC.